This TCR beta chain emerged from a study of control samples from healthy donors and cancer patients. Here immunoSEQ multiplex PCR was the method, and the copy in TCRdb shows in-frame clones only, minus some. The table records some 120,000 clones, 80% to 95% of them present only once. The CDR3 is 13 amino acids. V lost 5 bases and J 5 bases, leaving 15 bases between the germline ends. Germline CDR1 is SQVTM and CDR2 is ANQGSEA. The clonotype comes from a man of 80 years or more with head and neck cancer. The chain has TRBV29-1 and TRBJ2-5; possible D gene TRBD2, 7 bases. Sequencing was carried out using PBMCs. CDR3 bases: TGCAGCGTTAACCGGGGGGCTTATGAGACCCAGTACTTC. Translated, it gives CSVNRGAYETQYF.